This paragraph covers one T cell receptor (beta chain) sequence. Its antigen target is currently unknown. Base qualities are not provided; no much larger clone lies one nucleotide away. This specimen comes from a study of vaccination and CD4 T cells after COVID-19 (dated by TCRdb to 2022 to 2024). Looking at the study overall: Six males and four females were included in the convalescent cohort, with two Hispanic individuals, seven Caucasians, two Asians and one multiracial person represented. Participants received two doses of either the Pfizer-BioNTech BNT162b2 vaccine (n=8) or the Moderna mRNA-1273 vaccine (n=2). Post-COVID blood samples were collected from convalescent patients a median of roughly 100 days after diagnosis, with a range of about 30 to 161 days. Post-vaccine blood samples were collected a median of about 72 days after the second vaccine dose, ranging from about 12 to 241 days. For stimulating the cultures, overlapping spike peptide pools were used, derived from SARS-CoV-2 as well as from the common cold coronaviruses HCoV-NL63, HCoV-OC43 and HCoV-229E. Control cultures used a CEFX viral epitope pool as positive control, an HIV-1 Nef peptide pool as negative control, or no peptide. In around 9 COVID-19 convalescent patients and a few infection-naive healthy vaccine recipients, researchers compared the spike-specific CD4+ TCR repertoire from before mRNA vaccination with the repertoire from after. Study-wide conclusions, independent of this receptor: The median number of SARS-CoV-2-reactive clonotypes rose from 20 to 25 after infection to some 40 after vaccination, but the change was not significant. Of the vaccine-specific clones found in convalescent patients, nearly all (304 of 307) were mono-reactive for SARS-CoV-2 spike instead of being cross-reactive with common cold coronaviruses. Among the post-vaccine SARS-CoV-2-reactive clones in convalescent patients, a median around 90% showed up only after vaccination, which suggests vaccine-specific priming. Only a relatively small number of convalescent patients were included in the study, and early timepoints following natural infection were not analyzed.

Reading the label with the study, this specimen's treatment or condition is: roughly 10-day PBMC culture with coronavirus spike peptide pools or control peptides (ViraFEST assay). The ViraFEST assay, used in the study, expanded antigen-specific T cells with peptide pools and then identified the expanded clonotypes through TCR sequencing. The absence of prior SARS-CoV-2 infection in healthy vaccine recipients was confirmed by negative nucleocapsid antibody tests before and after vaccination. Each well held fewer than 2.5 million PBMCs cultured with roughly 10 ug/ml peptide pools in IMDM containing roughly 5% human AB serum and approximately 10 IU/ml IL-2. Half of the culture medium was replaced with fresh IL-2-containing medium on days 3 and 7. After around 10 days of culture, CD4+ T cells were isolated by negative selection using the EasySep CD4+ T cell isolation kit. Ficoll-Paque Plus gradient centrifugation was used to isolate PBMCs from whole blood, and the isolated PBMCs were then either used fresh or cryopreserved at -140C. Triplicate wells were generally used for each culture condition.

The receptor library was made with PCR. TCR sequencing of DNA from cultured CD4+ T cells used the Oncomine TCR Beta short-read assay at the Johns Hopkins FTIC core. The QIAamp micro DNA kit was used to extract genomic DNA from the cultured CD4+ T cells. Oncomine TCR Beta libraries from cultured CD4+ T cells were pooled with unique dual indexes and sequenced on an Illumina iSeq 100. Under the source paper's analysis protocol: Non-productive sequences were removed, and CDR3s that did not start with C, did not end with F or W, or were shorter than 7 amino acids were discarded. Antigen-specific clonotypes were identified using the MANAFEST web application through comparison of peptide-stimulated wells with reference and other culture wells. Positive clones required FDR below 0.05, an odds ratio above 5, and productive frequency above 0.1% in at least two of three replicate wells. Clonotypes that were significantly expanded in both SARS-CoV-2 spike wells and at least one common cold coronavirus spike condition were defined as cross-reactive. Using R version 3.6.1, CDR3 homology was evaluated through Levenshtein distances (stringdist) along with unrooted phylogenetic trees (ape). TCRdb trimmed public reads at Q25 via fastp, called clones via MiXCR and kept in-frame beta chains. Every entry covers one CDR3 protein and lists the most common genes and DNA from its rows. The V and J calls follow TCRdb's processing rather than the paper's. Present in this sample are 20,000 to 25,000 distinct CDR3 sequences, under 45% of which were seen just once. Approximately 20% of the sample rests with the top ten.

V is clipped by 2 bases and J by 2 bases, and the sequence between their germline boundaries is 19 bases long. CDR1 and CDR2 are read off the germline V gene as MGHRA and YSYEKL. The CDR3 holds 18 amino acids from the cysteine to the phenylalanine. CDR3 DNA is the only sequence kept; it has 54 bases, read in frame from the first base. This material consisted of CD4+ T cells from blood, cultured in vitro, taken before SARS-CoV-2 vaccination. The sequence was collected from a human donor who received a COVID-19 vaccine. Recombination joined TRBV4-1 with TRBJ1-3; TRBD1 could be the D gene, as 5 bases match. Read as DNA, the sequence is TGCGCCAGCAGCCAACAACCTCGCCGCGGGGCGGCTGGAAACACCATATATTTT. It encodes CASSQQPRRGAAGNTIYF.